A selection of T cell receptor beta chains follows, all from one sample in a study of cytomegalovirus exposure and HLA in healthy donors. The data were produced by immunoSEQ multiplex PCR, yet TCRdb's version contains in-frame clones alone and is incomplete. The table lists 150,000 to 200,000 clones, about 77% of them singletons. The specimen sequenced was PBMCs. These receptors came from a woman aged 25-40 years in good health and CMV-seropositive. Both conserved end residues are part of each CDR3. A D gene is named only where the DNA matches it firmly. Clone size is shown for a subset of rows, as once, few, many or a class of expanded clone.

CDR3: CAISGGLAGRELFF
DNA: TGTGCCATCAGTGGCGGACTAGCGGGGCGGGAGCTGTTTTTT
size: once
D: TRBD2
J: TRBJ2-2
V: TRBV10-3

CDR3: CASSSPGQVGEQYF
DNA: TGTGCCAGCAGTTCCCCTGGACAGGTCGGCGAGCAGTACTTC
size: once
D: TRBD1
J: TRBJ2-7
V: TRBV27

CDR3: CASSARPGGNEKLFF
DNA: TGTGCCAGCAGCGCCCGCCCAGGGGGGAATGAAAAACTGTTTTTT
size: .
D: TRBD1
J: TRBJ1-4
V: TRBV5-4

CDR3: CASSQDTAYTGELFF
DNA: TGTGCCAGCAGCCAAGATACAGCCTACACCGGGGAGCTGTTTTTT
size: .
D: .
J: TRBJ2-2
V: TRBV14

CDR3: CASSPDDRVVTNRNYNEQFF
DNA: TGTGCCAGCAGTCCCGACGACAGGGTTGTTACCAACCGAAATTACAATGAGCAGTTCTTC
size: .
D: TRBD1
J: TRBJ2-1
V: TRBV28

CDR3: CASSLRGSDSSTDTQYF
DNA: TGCGCCAGCAGCTTGAGAGGGTCAGACTCTAGCACAGATACGCAGTATTTT
size: .
D: .
J: TRBJ2-3
V: TRBV5-1

CDR3: CSVTDKNYGYTF
DNA: TGCAGCGTCACAGACAAAAACTATGGCTACACCTTC
size: .
D: .
J: TRBJ1-2
V: TRBV29-1

CDR3: CASRDSSYEQYF
DNA: TGCGCCAGTCGGGACAGCTCCTACGAGCAGTACTTC
size: .
D: TRBD1
J: TRBJ2-7
V: TRBV5-1

CDR3: CASSATSRGWTEAFF
DNA: TGTGCCAGCAGTGCGACCAGCAGGGGATGGACTGAAGCTTTCTTT
size: .
D: .
J: TRBJ1-1
V: TRBV6-1

CDR3: CASSPDREHAFF
DNA: TGTGCCAGCAGCCCCGACAGGGAGCACGCTTTCTTT
size: .
D: TRBD1
J: TRBJ1-1
V: TRBV25-1

CDR3: CASSILYTYEQYF
DNA: TGTGCCAGTAGTATACTCTATACCTACGAGCAGTACTTC
size: .
D: .
J: TRBJ2-7
V: TRBV19

CDR3: CASSLGTTGTEAFF
DNA: TGTGCCAGCAGCTTAGGTACGACGGGCACTGAAGCTTTCTTT
size: .
D: .
J: TRBJ1-1
V: TRBV7-2

CDR3: CASSSSWTGEEETQYF
DNA: TGTGCCAGCAGCTCTTCATGGACAGGGGAGGAAGAGACCCAGTACTTC
size: .
D: TRBD1
J: TRBJ2-5
V: TRBV7-2

CDR3: CASSPGFADTQYF
DNA: TGCGCCAGCAGCCCAGGGTTCGCAGATACGCAGTATTTT
size: few
D: .
J: TRBJ2-3
V: TRBV5-1

CDR3: CASGWGGPEVNTEAFF
DNA: TGTGCCAGCGGATGGGGGGGGCCAGAAGTGAACACTGAAGCTTTCTTT
size: few
D: .
J: TRBJ1-1
V: TRBV14

CDR3: CASSSGSSSPLHF
DNA: TGTGCCAGCAGTTCCGGGAGTTCTTCACCCCTCCACTTT
size: few
D: .
J: TRBJ1-6
V: TRBV2

CDR3: CASSSLTREQYF
DNA: TGTGCCAGCAGCTCCCTCACTCGCGAGCAGTACTTC
size: .
D: .
J: TRBJ2-7
V: TRBV5-6

CDR3: CASSLRSGGTTDTQYF
DNA: TGTGCCAGCAGCTTAAGGAGCGGGGGAACCACAGATACGCAGTATTTT
size: .
D: TRBD2
J: TRBJ2-3
V: TRBV7-2

CDR3: CASSYSAGAGHYGYTF
DNA: TGTGCCAGCAGTTACTCAGCAGGGGCGGGTCACTATGGCTACACCTTC
size: .
D: .
J: TRBJ1-2
V: TRBV6-6

CDR3: CASSVDRVPYEQYF
DNA: TGTGCCAGCAGCGTCGACAGGGTTCCGTACGAGCAGTACTTC
size: once
D: TRBD1
J: TRBJ2-7
V: TRBV5-4

CDR3: CASSVRGAGNEQFF
DNA: TGTGCCAGCAGTGTACGGGGGGCAGGCAATGAGCAGTTCTTC
size: .
D: .
J: TRBJ2-1
V: TRBV6-4

CDR3: CATSGGGNTGELFF
DNA: TGTGCCACCAGCGGGGGAGGAAACACCGGGGAGCTGTTTTTT
size: .
D: .
J: TRBJ2-2
V: TRBV15

CDR3: CASSSYRRAPTDTQYF
DNA: TGTGCCAGCAGCTCCTATAGGAGGGCTCCCACAGATACGCAGTATTTT
size: .
D: .
J: TRBJ2-3
V: TRBV5-6

CDR3: CASRSYDRGGSGNTIYF
DNA: TGTGCCAGCAGGTCCTACGACAGGGGGGGCTCTGGAAACACCATATATTTT
size: .
D: TRBD1
J: TRBJ1-3
V: TRBV28

CDR3: CASSALAGVADEQYF
DNA: TGTGCCAGCAGCGCCCTAGCGGGAGTAGCAGACGAGCAGTACTTC
size: once
D: TRBD2
J: TRBJ2-7
V: TRBV9